The present T cell receptor beta chain was sequenced within a study of graft-versus-host responses after intestinal transplantation. Whole-study context: Every recipient underwent anti-thymocyte globulin induction, then tacrolimus and steroids for around three years.

Sequenced by immunoSEQ multiplex PCR; TCRdb stores in-frame clones only, minus some. The table includes under 80,000 clones, over 80% detected once. CDR1 is SGHAT, CDR2 FQNNGV, per germline. The J segment lost 2 bases and the V segment lost 0 bases, leaving 4 bases of the junction unmatched. This CDR3 has 15 residues. The chain has TRBV11-2 and TRBJ2-7; 7 bases line up with TRBD1. The source was PBMCs, collected 98 days after intestinal transplantation. The receptor's source is a human patient who received an intestinal transplant, so some T cells may come from the graft donor. The CDR3: CASSLDFRGPYEQYF. The CDR3 DNA reads TGTGCCAGCAGCTTAGATTTTAGGGGGCCCTACGAGCAGTACTTC. Using reference TRBV11-2 and TRBJ2-7 for the parts outside the CDR3, the full variable domain is EAGVAQSPRYKIIEKRQSVAFWCNPISGHATLYWYQQILGQGPKLLIQFQNNGVVDDSQLPKDRFSAERLKGVDSTLKIQPAKLEDSAVYLCASSLDFRGPYEQYFGPGTRLTVT.